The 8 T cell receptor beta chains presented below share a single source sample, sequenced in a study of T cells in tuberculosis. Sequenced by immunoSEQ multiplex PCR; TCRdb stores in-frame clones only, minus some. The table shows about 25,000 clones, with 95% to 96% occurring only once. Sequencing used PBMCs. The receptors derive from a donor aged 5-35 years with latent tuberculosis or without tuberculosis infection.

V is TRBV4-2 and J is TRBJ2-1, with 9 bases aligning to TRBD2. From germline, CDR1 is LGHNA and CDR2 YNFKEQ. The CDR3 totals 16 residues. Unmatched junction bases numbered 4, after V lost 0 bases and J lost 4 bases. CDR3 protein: CASSQEGGGGYNEQFF. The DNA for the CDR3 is TGTGCCAGCAGCCAAGAGGGCGGGGGGGGTTACAATGAGCAGTTCTTC.

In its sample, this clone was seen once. CDR3 sequence reads: CARISTQGGTDPYEQYF. CDR3 DNA sequence: TGTGCCAGGATATCGACGCAGGGCGGGACAGACCCCTACGAGCAGTACTTC. This chain joins TRBV21-1 and TRBJ2-7; the table's D call, TRBD1, was not checked against the DNA. TRBV21-1 is described as a pseudogene. This CDR3 contains 17 residues.

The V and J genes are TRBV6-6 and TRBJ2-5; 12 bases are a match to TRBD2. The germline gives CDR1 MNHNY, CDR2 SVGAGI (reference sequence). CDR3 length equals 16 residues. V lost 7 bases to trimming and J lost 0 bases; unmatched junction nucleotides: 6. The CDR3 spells CASTLGLAGYQETQYF. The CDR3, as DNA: TGTGCCAGCACCCTTGGACTAGCGGGATACCAAGAGACCCAGTACTTC.

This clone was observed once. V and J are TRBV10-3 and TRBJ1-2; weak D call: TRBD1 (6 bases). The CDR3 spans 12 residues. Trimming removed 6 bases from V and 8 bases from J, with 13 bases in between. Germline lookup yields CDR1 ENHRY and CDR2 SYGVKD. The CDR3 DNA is TGTGCCATCAGGAAACAGGGAAACGGCTACACCTTC. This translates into CAIRKQGNGYTF.

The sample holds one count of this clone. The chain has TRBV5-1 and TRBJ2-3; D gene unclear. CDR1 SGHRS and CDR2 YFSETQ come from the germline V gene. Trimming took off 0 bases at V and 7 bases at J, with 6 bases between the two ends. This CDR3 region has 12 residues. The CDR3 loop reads CASSLEANTQYF. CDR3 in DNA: TGCGCCAGCAGCTTGGAAGCGAATACGCAGTATTTT.

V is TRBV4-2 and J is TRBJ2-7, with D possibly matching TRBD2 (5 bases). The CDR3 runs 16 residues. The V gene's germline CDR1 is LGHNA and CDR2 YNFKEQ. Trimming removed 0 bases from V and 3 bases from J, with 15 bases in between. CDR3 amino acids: CASSQEERPENYEQYF. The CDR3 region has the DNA TGTGCCAGCAGCCAAGAAGAGCGGCCGGAAAACTACGAGCAGTACTTC.

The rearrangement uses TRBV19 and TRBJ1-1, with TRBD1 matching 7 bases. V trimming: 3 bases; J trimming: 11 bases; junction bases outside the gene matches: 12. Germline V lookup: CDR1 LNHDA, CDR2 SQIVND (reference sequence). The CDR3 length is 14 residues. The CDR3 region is CASSMGKRGRGAFF. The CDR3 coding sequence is TGTGCCAGTAGTATGGGGAAAAGGGGGCGCGGGGCTTTCTTT.

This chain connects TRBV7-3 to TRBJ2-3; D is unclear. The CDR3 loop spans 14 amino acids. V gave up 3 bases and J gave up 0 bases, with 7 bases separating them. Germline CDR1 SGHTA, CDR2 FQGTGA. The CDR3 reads CASSFAGSTDTQYF. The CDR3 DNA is TGTGCCAGCAGCTTCGCCGGGAGCACAGATACGCAGTATTTT.